These T cell receptor beta chains were read from a single sample in a study of long-term antiretroviral therapy in people with HIV. Some clones are missing from TCRdb's copy, which holds only in-frame ones; the method was immunoSEQ multiplex PCR. The sample records about 40,000 clones, roughly nine tenths being singletons. Sequences were derived from unsorted PBMCs, sampled 1.2 years after starting antiretroviral therapy. Receptors originate from a woman in her forties or fifties with HIV. CDR3s include the opening cysteine and the closing phenylalanine or tryptophan. A D gene is named only where the DNA matches it firmly. Not all rows give a size; the values are once, few, many and, for expanded clones, a class.

J: TRBJ1-3
V: TRBV6-5
size: -
D: -
DNA: TGTGCCAGCAGTTACTCGTCCTTACCTGGAAACACCATATATTTT
CDR3: CASSYSSLPGNTIYF

J: TRBJ1-6
V: TRBV27
size: few
D: -
DNA: TGTGCCAGCAGTTTACGAGGAATCGACTCACCCCTCCACTTT
CDR3: CASSLRGIDSPLHF

J: TRBJ2-2
V: TRBV29-1
size: -
D: TRBD1
DNA: TGCAGCGCAAACACCGGGACAGCGAACACCGGGGAGCTGTTTTTT
CDR3: CSANTGTANTGELFF

J: TRBJ2-3
V: TRBV7-3
size: -
D: TRBD1
DNA: TGTGCCAGCAGAGGGACAGGGACAGATACGCAGTATTTT
CDR3: CASRGTGTDTQYF

J: TRBJ1-5
V: TRBV4-3
size: few
D: -
DNA: TGCGCCAGCAGCCAAGCAGGTAGCAATCAGCCCCAGCATTTT
CDR3: CASSQAGSNQPQHF

J: TRBJ1-5
V: TRBV2
size: once
D: -
DNA: TGTGCCAGCAGTGAGTCGAAGGGCCCTCAGCCCCAGCATTTT
CDR3: CASSESKGPQPQHF

J: TRBJ2-3
V: TRBV5-1
size: -
D: TRBD2
DNA: TGCGCCAGCAGCCGATTCTCCGGGGGGGCAGATACGCAGTATTTT
CDR3: CASSRFSGGADTQYF

J: TRBJ2-7
V: TRBV30
size: -
D: -
DNA: TGTGCCTGGAGTCGGGGACACAACTCCTACGAGCAGTACTTC
CDR3: CAWSRGHNSYEQYF

J: TRBJ2-7
V: TRBV19
size: -
D: -
DNA: TGTGCCAGTAGTATTGGGATCCCACCGAAAGCTTACGAGCAGTACTTC
CDR3: CASSIGIPPKAYEQYF

J: TRBJ2-5
V: TRBV7-8
size: -
D: TRBD1
DNA: TGTGCCAGCAGCGGGGGACAGGGGTTTGAGGGAGAGACCCAGTACTTC
CDR3: CASSGGQGFEGETQYF

J: TRBJ2-1
V: TRBV27
size: -
D: TRBD1
DNA: TGTGCCAGCAGCCCGGGACAGCCGTACAATGAGCAGTTCTTC
CDR3: CASSPGQPYNEQFF

J: TRBJ1-4
V: TRBV14
size: few
D: -
DNA: TGTGCCAGCGGCGAACAGGGAAGGATTGAAAAACTGTTTTTT
CDR3: CASGEQGRIEKLFF

J: TRBJ2-2
V: TRBV7-3
size: -
D: -
DNA: TGTGCCAGCAGCTCCGAACCGGGATCCGGAGACACCGGGGAGCTGTTTTTT
CDR3: CASSSEPGSGDTGELFF

J: TRBJ2-5
V: TRBV18
size: -
D: TRBD1
DNA: TGTGCCAGCTCACCATACAGGGGTGGACGAGAGACCCAGTACTTC
CDR3: CASSPYRGGRETQYF

J: TRBJ1-4
V: TRBV6-5
size: -
D: TRBD1
DNA: TGTGCCAGCAGCCCGGCAGACAGGGGTGGCGAAAAACTGTTTTTT
CDR3: CASSPADRGGEKLFF

J: TRBJ2-7
V: TRBV30
size: -
D: TRBD2
DNA: TGTGCCTGGAGCCCCGAGGGACTAGGTTCGGGTGAGCAGTACTTC
CDR3: CAWSPEGLGSGEQYF

J: TRBJ1-1
V: TRBV7-6
size: -
D: -
DNA: TGTGCCAGCAGCTTACAGGGGAACACTGAAGCTTTCTTT
CDR3: CASSLQGNTEAFF

J: TRBJ1-2
V: TRBV10-3
size: -
D: -
DNA: TGTGCCATCAGTGAGTCGATGCTCAACTATGGCTACACCTTC
CDR3: CAISESMLNYGYTF

J: TRBJ2-1
V: TRBV11-2
size: -
D: TRBD1
DNA: TGTGCCAGCAGCTTAAGGACAGGGGCGTACAATGAGCAGTTCTTC
CDR3: CASSLRTGAYNEQFF

J: TRBJ2-6
V: TRBV14
size: -
D: TRBD2
DNA: TGTGCCAGCAGCCAAGAACTAGCGGGGAGCTCTGGGGCCAACGTCCTGACTTTC
CDR3: CASSQELAGSSGANVLTF

J: TRBJ1-3
V: TRBV7-9
size: -
D: -
DNA: TGTGCCAGCAGCTTTGGGGAGCTCTCTGGAAACACCATATATTTT
CDR3: CASSFGELSGNTIYF

J: TRBJ1-2
V: TRBV13
size: -
D: TRBD1
DNA: TGTGCCAGCAGCTTCATGGACAGGTTGAATGGCTACACCTTC
CDR3: CASSFMDRLNGYTF

J: TRBJ1-5
V: TRBV21-1
size: -
D: -
DNA: TGTGCCAGCAGGGAGGGTACCCTTAGCAATCAGCCCCAGCATTTT
CDR3: CASREGTLSNQPQHF

J: TRBJ2-3
V: TRBV4-1
size: -
D: -
DNA: TGCGCCAGCAGCCAAGACCCAAGCGGTGGCCTTTCCACAGATACGCAGTATTTT
CDR3: CASSQDPSGGLSTDTQYF

J: TRBJ2-1
V: TRBV7-2
size: -
D: -
DNA: TGTGCCAGCAGCTTAGCAGGAGGGGGAAAGTGGAATGAGCAGTTCTTC
CDR3: CASSLAGGGKWNEQFF

J: TRBJ2-7
V: TRBV4-1
size: -
D: -
DNA: TGCGCCAGCAGCCAGGTGGACAAAACCTACGAGCAGTACTTC
CDR3: CASSQVDKTYEQYF

J: TRBJ1-2
V: TRBV2
size: -
D: -
DNA: TGTGCCAGCAGCGACTCGGCAGGGGACTATGGCTACACCTTC
CDR3: CASSDSAGDYGYTF

J: TRBJ1-2
V: TRBV4-1
size: few
D: -
DNA: TGCGCCAGCAGCCAAGCTCGCAGAAACTATGGCTACACCTTC
CDR3: CASSQARRNYGYTF

J: TRBJ2-7
V: TRBV10-1
size: -
D: -
DNA: TGCCCCCCCCTGGCCCCGCAACCTTACGAGCAGTACTTC
CDR3: CPPLAPQPYEQYF

J: TRBJ1-6
V: TRBV2
size: -
D: TRBD1
DNA: TGTGCCAGCAGTCCCGACAGGGTAGAGGTGAATTCACCCCTCCACTTT
CDR3: CASSPDRVEVNSPLHF

J: TRBJ2-1
V: TRBV6-6
size: -
D: -
DNA: TGTGCCAGCAGTTCCGGACAGAACAATGAGCAGTTCTTC
CDR3: CASSSGQNNEQFF

J: TRBJ2-7
V: TRBV20-1
size: -
D: TRBD1
DNA: TGCGGATCCCGACAGGGGAACGAGCAGTACTTC
CDR3: CGSRQGNEQYF

J: TRBJ1-1
V: TRBV11-2
size: -
D: -
DNA: TGTGCCAGCAGCTTAGCCCCGGGTGTAGCAATGAACACTGAAGCTTTCTTT
CDR3: CASSLAPGVAMNTEAFF

J: TRBJ1-1
V: TRBV6-1
size: -
D: -
DNA: TGTGCCAGCAGTGATCCGCCGCTGAACACTGAAGCTTTCTTT
CDR3: CASSDPPLNTEAFF

J: TRBJ1-1
V: TRBV5-1
size: -
D: -
DNA: TGCGCCAGCAGCTTGGGGGTGCAGAACACTGAAGCTTTCTTT
CDR3: CASSLGVQNTEAFF

J: TRBJ2-7
V: TRBV7-9
size: -
D: TRBD1
DNA: TGTGCCAGCAGCTTAGCATGGGGGACAGGGGCCTACGAGCAGTACTTC
CDR3: CASSLAWGTGAYEQYF

J: TRBJ2-5
V: TRBV5-1
size: -
D: TRBD2
DNA: TGCGCCAGCAGCTTGGCCCAACTAGCGGGGCCCCAAGAGACCCAGTACTTC
CDR3: CASSLAQLAGPQETQYF

J: TRBJ1-2
V: TRBV12-5
size: -
D: TRBD1
DNA: TGTGCTAGTGGTTTTATACAGGGGGCGCGATTCAGCTATGGCTACACCTTC
CDR3: CASGFIQGARFSYGYTF

J: TRBJ2-7
V: TRBV7-9
size: -
D: TRBD2
DNA: TGTGCCAGCAGCCGCTCTGTTGGACTAGGGTCCTACGAGCAGTACTTC
CDR3: CASSRSVGLGSYEQYF

J: TRBJ1-2
V: TRBV5-4
size: -
D: TRBD1
DNA: TGTGCCAGCAGCTCCTCCTTTTCGACAGGGGGCCATGGCTACACCTTC
CDR3: CASSSSFSTGGHGYTF

J: TRBJ2-1
V: TRBV5-1
size: -
D: -
DNA: TGCGCCAGCAGCTTGGGTGGGGGGGCGCCCAATGAGCAGTTCTTC
CDR3: CASSLGGGAPNEQFF

J: TRBJ1-1
V: TRBV19
size: -
D: -
DNA: TGTGCCAGTGGCGGGGGGAACATGAACACTGAAGCTTTCTTT
CDR3: CASGGGNMNTEAFF

J: TRBJ2-7
V: TRBV11-2
size: -
D: TRBD1
DNA: TGTGCCAGCAGCCGAAACCCTGGGACAGGGGGCACCTACGAGCAGTACTTC
CDR3: CASSRNPGTGGTYEQYF

J: TRBJ2-7
V: TRBV6-6
size: -
D: -
DNA: TGTGCCAGCAGTACGAAGACCTACGAGCAGTACTTC
CDR3: CASSTKTYEQYF

J: TRBJ2-5
V: TRBV25-1
size: once
D: -
DNA: TGTGCCAGCAGTTCCGCCGGGACACCACAAGAGACCCAGTACTTC
CDR3: CASSSAGTPQETQYF

J: TRBJ1-1
V: TRBV7-2
size: -
D: -
DNA: TGTGCCAGCAGCTTTGGGGTCCAGTTCAGCGAAGCTTTCTTT
CDR3: CASSFGVQFSEAFF

J: TRBJ1-5
V: TRBV5-1
size: -
D: -
DNA: TGCGCCAGCAGCTTGGCGGGGCCTAATCAGCCCCAGCATTTT
CDR3: CASSLAGPNQPQHF

J: TRBJ1-5
V: TRBV19
size: -
D: -
DNA: TGTGCCAGTAGTATATCAATCAATAGCAATCAGCCCCAGCATTTT
CDR3: CASSISINSNQPQHF

J: TRBJ1-3
V: TRBV7-2
size: -
D: -
DNA: TGTGCCAGCAGCTGGGGGGCGGGGACTGGAAACACCATATATTTT
CDR3: CASSWGAGTGNTIYF

J: TRBJ1-1
V: TRBV7-6
size: -
D: -
DNA: TGTGCCAGCAGCCCTGGGGTAGGGGCAGGCACTGAAGCTTTCTTT
CDR3: CASSPGVGAGTEAFF

J: TRBJ2-2
V: TRBV14
size: -
D: -
DNA: TGTGCCAGCAGCCAAGAACCTGGCTGGGAGCTGTTTTTT
CDR3: CASSQEPGWELFF

J: TRBJ2-4
V: TRBV2
size: -
D: -
DNA: TGTGCCAGCAGGTTTGGCCAGGTACCCAAAAACATTCAGTACTTC
CDR3: CASRFGQVPKNIQYF

J: TRBJ2-7
V: TRBV5-4
size: -
D: TRBD2
DNA: TGTGCCAGCACCGACGGGGCGGGGGGGCCTCACCACGAGCAGTACTTC
CDR3: CASTDGAGGPHHEQYF

J: TRBJ2-3
V: TRBV19
size: -
D: TRBD2
DNA: TGTGCCAGTAGTATTATGGGACTAGCGGGGGGGAGCACAGATACGCAGTATTTT
CDR3: CASSIMGLAGGSTDTQYF